The rows below give T cell receptor beta chains drawn from one sample of a study of T cells after yellow fever vaccination. Via MiXCR, TCRdb re-called the 5' RACE reads, giving one row per CDR3 protein. The sample lists approximately 93,000 distinct CDR3 sequences; 5.8% were seen once. Sequenced material: CD8+ T cells sorted from PBMCs, taken 10 days after the yellow fever booster vaccination. Receptors were obtained from a man younger than 30 who received the YFV17D yellow fever vaccine. Both conserved end residues are trimmed from each CDR3.

TRBV5-6,14,TRBJ2-3,ASSSTGTGTTDTQY
TRBV4-1,12,TRBJ2-7,ASSQDNRGYEQY
TRBV4-3,12,TRBJ2-7,ASSHLQGSREQY
TRBV25-1,13,TRBJ1-1,ASSGTGQENTEAF
TRBV6-5,12,TRBJ2-7,ASSYDQGPYEQY
TRBV11-2,9,TRBJ2-7,ASSVDYEQY
TRBV19,12,TRBJ2-1,ASALAGGPNEQF
TRBV11-2,13,TRBJ2-7,ASSLYPAVRPEQY
TRBV6-6,11,TRBJ1-1,ASSYTGTTEAF
TRBV29-1,8,TRBJ2-1,SVLYNEQF
TRBV6-2/TRBV6-3,11,TRBJ2-2,ASSYSKSGELF
TRBV5-1,14,TRBJ2-1,ASTSRTDRMVLEQF
TRBV4-1,12,TRBJ2-4,ASSQWGSGNIQY
TRBV4-1,15,TRBJ2-3,ASSTVLGGGNTDTQY
TRBV9,14,TRBJ2-2,ASSHPAGANTGELF
TRBV6-4,12,TRBJ2-5,ASSEETPQETQY
TRBV4-1,12,TRBJ1-1,ASSQDPVNTEAF
TRBV4-2,9,TRBJ1-1,ASSQGGEAF
TRBV9,13,TRBJ1-1,ASSVETGKEPEAF
TRBV12-3/TRBV12-4,13,TRBJ2-1,ASSLLAGAGNEQF
TRBV5-1,13,TRBJ1-5,ASSLWGGNNQPQH
TRBV19,11,TRBJ1-5,ASSMWGVQPQH
TRBV20-1,11,TRBJ2-7,GASSLDLDEQY
TRBV12-3/TRBV12-4,12,TRBJ1-6,ASRMEGYNSPLH
TRBV29-1,9,TRBJ2-1,SVVSLREQF
TRBV12-3/TRBV12-4,13,TRBJ2-7,ASSPAGQGSYEQY
TRBV5-4,15,TRBJ2-3,ASSLASSGGFTDTQY